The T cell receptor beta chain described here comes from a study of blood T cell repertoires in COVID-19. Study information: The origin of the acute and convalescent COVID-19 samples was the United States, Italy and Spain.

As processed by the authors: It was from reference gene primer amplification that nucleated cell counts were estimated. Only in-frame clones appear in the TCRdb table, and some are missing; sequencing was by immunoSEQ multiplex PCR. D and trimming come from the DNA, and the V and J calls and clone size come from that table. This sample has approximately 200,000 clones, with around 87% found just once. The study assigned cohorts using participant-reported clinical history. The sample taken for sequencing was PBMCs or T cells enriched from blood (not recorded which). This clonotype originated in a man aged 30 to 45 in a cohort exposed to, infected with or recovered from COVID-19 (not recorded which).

The CDR3 protein is CASSQASQGAGETQYF. The CDR3 DNA follows: TGCGCCAGCAGCCAAGCAAGCCAGGGGGCTGGTGAGACCCAGTACTTC. The chain links TRBV4-3 to TRBJ2-5, with 8 bases identical to TRBD1. From germline, CDR1 is LGHNA and CDR2 YSLEER. The CDR3 sequence is 16 residues long. J lost 5 bases, V lost 1 base, and 9 bases had no gene match.